This entry describes one TCR beta chain. This clonotype was observed many times. Its cognate antigen has yet to be identified. One base away there is no much larger clone; base qualities are not given. Ophthalmopathy patients had moderately to severely active disease, Clinical Activity Score of at least 3, NOSPECS grade of at least 4, and disease duration under 3 months. Anyone with other autoimmune diseases, uncontrolled infections, pregnancy or lactation was excluded from the study. Clinical symptoms, serum thyroxine, TRAb, thyroid ultrasound and orbital computed tomography were used for diagnosis. Ficoll-Paque density gradient centrifugation was used to isolate PBMCs from 10 ml of fresh peripheral blood. Trizol reagent was used to extract the total RNA, and its quality was then checked on an Agilent 2100 Bioanalyzer. The sample belongs to a study of Graves' ophthalmopathy and Graves' hyperthyroidism (dated by TCRdb to the late 2010s). Broadly, across the study: Peripheral blood was collected before any treatment was given, at the time of initial diagnosis. A discovery set of 95 to 100 patients (43 ophthalmopathy, some 58 stable hyperthyroidism) was enrolled to explore V-J signatures distinguishing ophthalmopathy from hyperthyroidism. Following sample collection, hyperthyroidism patients were given methimazole at a starting dose of 30 mg daily, and ophthalmopathy patients were given high-dose intravenous methylprednisolone. In total, some 130 blood samples were TCR-sequenced: fewer than 50 ophthalmopathy, roughly 80 hyperthyroidism and approximately 17 hyperthyroidism-to-ophthalmopathy patients. TCR beta repertoire signatures were used to distinguish Graves' ophthalmopathy from Graves' hyperthyroidism and to predict progression to ophthalmopathy. T-cell repertoires of thyroid tissue and blood were compared in more than five hyperthyroidism patients. For independent validation, a separate cohort was made up of approximately 18 hyperthyroidism patients plus 17 patients who later progressed from hyperthyroidism to ophthalmopathy. The roughly 100 discovery patients were randomly split 7:3 into training and test sets. Beyond this particular receptor, the publication reports: In cross-validation, the 13-signature model distinguished ophthalmopathy from stable hyperthyroidism with approximately 90% sensitivity and roughly 81% specificity, and in the test set the corresponding values were roughly 80% and 76%. In validation, the model predicted ophthalmopathy progression with 70.59% sensitivity and roughly 72% specificity; more than ten predicted patients were CT-confirmed with GO in a median of approximately six months. Sample size was not statistically predetermined, and group allocation was not concealed from the investigators. Most expanded thyroid clonotypes with a frequency above 0.001 also appeared in blood, which suggests that blood repertoires may reflect the immune response in the thyroid.

The CDR3 holds 16 amino acids from the cysteine to the phenylalanine. The retained sequence is limited to the CDR3, 48 bases, with the frame set at the first base. Taken from the germline V gene, the CDR1 and CDR2 loops are MDHEN and SYDVKM. Compared with germline, V lacks 9 bases and J lacks 5 bases; bases without a gene match: 14. For repertoire sequencing, the TCR beta CDR3 regions were amplified from RNA transcripts. HTBI primers and the Qiagen OneStep RT-PCR kit were used in a first-round RT-PCR, which was followed by a second-round multiplex PCR, size selection and purification. Libraries were sequenced on an Illumina HiSeq2000 using paired-end 100 bp reads. For the original study's pipeline: Reads were processed with SOAPnuke, discarding reads with adapters, uncalled bases, mean Phred below 15, or no exact constant-primer or identifier match. COPE v1.2.5 was used to merge the high-quality paired reads. Each unique nucleotide sequence was treated as a clonotype, and MiTCR v1.1 was used to align the clonotypes to the IMGT TRB V, D and J references. The analysis was limited to V-J combinations with a frequency above 0.0001, which together covered around 99% of the repertoires. For each V-J combination, a TCR clonal expansion and chaos score was defined as F50 clonal expansion divided by the chaos observed in the TCRdist matrix. Welch's t-statistics and random forest were used to reduce features to more than ten V-J combinations, which were fed into a naive Bayes classifier. The similarity between thyroid and blood repertoires was quantified using the Morisita-Horn index. Starting from the raw public reads, TCRdb applied fastp trimming at Q25, assembled clones with MiXCR and retained in-frame beta chains. For every CDR3 protein sequence, its rows merge into one entry that carries the most common genes and DNA. Clone size and V and J calls follow TCRdb, not the original study. Within this sample are 150,000 to 200,000 distinct CDR3 sequences, with 35% to 45% of them counted one time only. The ten largest clones represent 8% to 10% of the sample.

The sequence was obtained from a man between 25 and 39 years old with Graves' ophthalmopathy. Donor details come from another sample of the same person, matched by shared clones. The rearrangement joined TRBV28 to TRBJ2-2, and TRBD2 aligns with 8 junction nucleotides. The sequenced material came from peripheral blood. The CDR3 reads CASWDGGEYRTGELFF. The sequence in DNA is TGTGCCAGTTGGGACGGGGGGGAGTATAGAACCGGGGAGCTGTTTTTT.